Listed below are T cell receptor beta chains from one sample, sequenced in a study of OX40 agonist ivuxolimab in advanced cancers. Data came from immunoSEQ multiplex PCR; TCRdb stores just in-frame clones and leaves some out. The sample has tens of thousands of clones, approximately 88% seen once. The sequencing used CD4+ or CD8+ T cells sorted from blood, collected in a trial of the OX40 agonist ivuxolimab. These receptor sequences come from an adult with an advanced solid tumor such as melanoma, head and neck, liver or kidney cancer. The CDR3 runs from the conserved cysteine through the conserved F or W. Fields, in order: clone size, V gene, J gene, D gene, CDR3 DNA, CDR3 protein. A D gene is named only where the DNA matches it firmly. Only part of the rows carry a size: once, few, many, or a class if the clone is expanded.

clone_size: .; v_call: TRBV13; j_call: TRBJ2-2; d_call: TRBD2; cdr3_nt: TGTGCCAGCAGCTTTGGCGGGAGGTACACCGGGGAGCTGTTTTTT; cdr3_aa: CASSFGGRYTGELFF
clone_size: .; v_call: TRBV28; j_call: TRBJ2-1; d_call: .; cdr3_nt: TGTGCCAGCAGTCTATGGGGTGGCGGTGAGCAGTTCTTC; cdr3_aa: CASSLWGGGEQFF
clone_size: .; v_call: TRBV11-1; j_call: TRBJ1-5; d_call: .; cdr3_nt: TGTGCCAGCAGCTTAGGGGACAACAATCAGCCCCAGCATTTT; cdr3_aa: CASSLGDNNQPQHF
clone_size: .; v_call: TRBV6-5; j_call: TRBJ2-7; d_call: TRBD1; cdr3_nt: TGTGCCAGCAGAGGACAGGGGGCGAACGAGCAGTACTTC; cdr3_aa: CASRGQGANEQYF
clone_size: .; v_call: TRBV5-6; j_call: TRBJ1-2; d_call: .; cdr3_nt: TGTGCCAGCAGAACGGACACGAAGTATGGCTACACCTTC; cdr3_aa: CASRTDTKYGYTF
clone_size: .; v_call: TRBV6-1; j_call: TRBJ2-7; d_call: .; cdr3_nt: TGTGCCAGCAGTGGCGAGGTAAGGGACGAGCAGTACTTC; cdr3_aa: CASSGEVRDEQYF
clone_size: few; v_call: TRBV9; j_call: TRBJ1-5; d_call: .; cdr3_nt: TGTGCCAGCAGCCCCGGGGGTGGGAGCAATCAGCCCCAGCATTTT; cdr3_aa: CASSPGGGSNQPQHF
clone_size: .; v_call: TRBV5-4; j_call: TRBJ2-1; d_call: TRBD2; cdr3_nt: TGTGCCAGCAGCTTGACTAGCGGGAGTTACAATGAGCAGTTCTTC; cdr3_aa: CASSLTSGSYNEQFF
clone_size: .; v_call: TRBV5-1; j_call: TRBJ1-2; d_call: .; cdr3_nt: TGCGCCAGCAGCTTGGACAGGGTTTTTCACTATGGCTACACCTTC; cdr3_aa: CASSLDRVFHYGYTF
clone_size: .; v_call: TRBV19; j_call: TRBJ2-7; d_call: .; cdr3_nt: TGTGCCAGTAGTCCAAGACTAGGTAGCTCCTACGAGCAGTACTTC; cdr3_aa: CASSPRLGSSYEQYF
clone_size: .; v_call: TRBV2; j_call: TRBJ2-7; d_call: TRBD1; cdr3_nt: TGTGCCAGCAGTATTACAGGGGTCGAGCAGTACTTC; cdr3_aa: CASSITGVEQYF
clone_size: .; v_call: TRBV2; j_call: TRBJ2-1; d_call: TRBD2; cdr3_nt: TGTGCCAGCAGTTCCGGACTAGCGGGGGAGCAGTTCTTC; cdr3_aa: CASSSGLAGEQFF
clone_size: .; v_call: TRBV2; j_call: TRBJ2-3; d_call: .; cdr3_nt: TGTGCCAGCAGTGAGGAGGATACGCAGTATTTT; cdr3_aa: CASSEEDTQYF
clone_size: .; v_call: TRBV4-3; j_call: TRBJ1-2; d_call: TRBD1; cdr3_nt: TGCGCCAGCAGCCAAGGGACAGGGCGGAACAACTATGGCTACACCTTC; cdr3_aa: CASSQGTGRNNYGYTF
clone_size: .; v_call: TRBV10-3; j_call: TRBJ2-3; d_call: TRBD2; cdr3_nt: TGTGCCATCAGTGGCCCCACTAGCGGGAGTTTGATAGATACGCAGTATTTT; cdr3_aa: CAISGPTSGSLIDTQYF
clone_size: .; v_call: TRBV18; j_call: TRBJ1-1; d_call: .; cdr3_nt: TGTGCCAGCTCACCACAGGGAATGAACACTGAAGCTTTCTTT; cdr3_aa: CASSPQGMNTEAFF
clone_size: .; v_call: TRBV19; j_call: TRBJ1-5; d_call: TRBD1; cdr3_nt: TGTGCCAGTAGTAGAGGGACAGGGATGGGCAATCAGCCCCAGCATTTT; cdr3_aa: CASSRGTGMGNQPQHF
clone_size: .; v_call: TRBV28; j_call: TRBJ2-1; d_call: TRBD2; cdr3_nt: TGTGCCAGCAGCACCCTAGCGGGGGGAAGTTACAATGAGCAGTTCTTC; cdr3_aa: CASSTLAGGSYNEQFF
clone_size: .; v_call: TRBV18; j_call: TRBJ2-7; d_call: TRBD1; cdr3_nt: TGTGCCAGCTCACTTGGACAGGGTCGAGGCGAGCAGTACTTC; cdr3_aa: CASSLGQGRGEQYF
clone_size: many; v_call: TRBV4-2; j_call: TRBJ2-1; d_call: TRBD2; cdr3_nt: TGTGCCAGCAGCCAGGGGACTAGCTCCTACAATGAGCAGTTCTTC; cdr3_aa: CASSQGTSSYNEQFF